A single sample gave rise to the 3 T cell receptor beta chains below, sequenced in a study of T cells in pancreatic ductal adenocarcinoma. No neoadjuvant therapy was given to the selected pancreatic ductal adenocarcinoma patients before their surgery. TCRdb's copy holds only in-frame clones and misses some; the assay was immunoSEQ multiplex PCR. The data hold about 11,000 clones, with about nine tenths observed a single time. Sequencing was performed on PBMCs. All receptors come from a human donor with pancreatic ductal adenocarcinoma.

V and J are TRBV28 and TRBJ2-7, with 7 bases lining up with TRBD2. This CDR3 is 16 amino acids long. Germline V gene sequence: CDR1 MDHEN, CDR2 SYDVKM. Trimming took 3 bases from V and 7 from J; bases not matched to a gene: 15. In DNA, the CDR3 is TGTGCCAGCAGTTTCATCAGCGGGGCGACTTCGGTTGAGCAGTACTTC. As protein: CASSFISGATSVEQYF.

The chain carries TRBV5-1 and TRBJ1-4, with 7 bases aligning to TRBD1. The CDR3 runs to 16 residues. Looked up from germline, CDR1 is SGHRS and CDR2 is YFSETQ. The junction had 6 bases not matched to a gene; V was cut back by 4 bases and J by 0 bases. The CDR3 DNA reads TGCGCCAGCAGCCCGGGACAGATTGCAACTAATGAAAAACTGTTTTTT. Its protein is CASSPGQIATNEKLFF.

Here the CDR3 reads CSVRGQGGVGELFF. The CDR3 nucleotides are TGCAGCGTTCGCGGACAGGGTGGGGTCGGGGAGCTGTTTTTT. V and J are TRBV29-1 and TRBJ2-2; 8 bases are shared with TRBD1. Trimming cost V 5 bases and J 7 bases; bases outside gene matches: 9. The CDR3 sequence is 14 residues long. CDR1 is SQVTM, CDR2 ANQGSEA, per germline.